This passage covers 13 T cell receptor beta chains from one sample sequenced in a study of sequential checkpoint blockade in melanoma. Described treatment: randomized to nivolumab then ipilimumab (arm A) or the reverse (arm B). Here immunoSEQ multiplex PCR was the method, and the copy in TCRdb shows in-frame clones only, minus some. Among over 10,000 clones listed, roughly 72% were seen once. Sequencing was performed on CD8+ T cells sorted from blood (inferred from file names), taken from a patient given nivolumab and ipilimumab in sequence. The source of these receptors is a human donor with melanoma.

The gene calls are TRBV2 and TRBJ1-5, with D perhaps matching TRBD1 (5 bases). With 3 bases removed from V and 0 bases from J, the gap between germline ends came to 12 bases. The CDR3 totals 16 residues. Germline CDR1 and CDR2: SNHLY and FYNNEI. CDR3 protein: CASSDRAAYSNQPQHF. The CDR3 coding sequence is TGTGCCAGCAGTGACAGGGCAGCCTATAGCAATCAGCCCCAGCATTTT.

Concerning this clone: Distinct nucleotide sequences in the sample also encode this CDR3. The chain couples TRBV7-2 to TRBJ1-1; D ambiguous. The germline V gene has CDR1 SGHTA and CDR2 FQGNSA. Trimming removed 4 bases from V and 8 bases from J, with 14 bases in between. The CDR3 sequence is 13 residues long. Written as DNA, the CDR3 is TGTGCCAGCAGCTCAGTGATGCTTACCGAAGCTTTCTTT. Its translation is CASSSVMLTEAFF.

CDR3 nucleotide sequence: TGTGCCAGTAGTGCGGAGGGCTTTTACAATGAGCAGTTCTTC. Translated, it gives CASSAEGFYNEQFF. J is TRBJ2-1 and V is TRBV19, with D possibly TRBD2 on 6 matching bases. The CDR3 is 14 residues long. Trimming took 5 bases from V and 4 from J, leaving 12 bases between them. Per germline, CDR1 LNHDA and CDR2 SQIVND (reference sequence).

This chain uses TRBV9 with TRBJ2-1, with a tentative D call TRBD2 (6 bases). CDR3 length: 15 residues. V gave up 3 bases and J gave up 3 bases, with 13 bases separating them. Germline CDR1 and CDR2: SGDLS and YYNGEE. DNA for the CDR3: TGTGCCAGCAGCGCCCGGGACTCGAACTACAATGAGCAGTTCTTC. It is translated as CASSARDSNYNEQFF. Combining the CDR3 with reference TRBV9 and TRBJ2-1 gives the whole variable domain DSGVTQTPKHLITATGQRVTLRCSPRSGDLSVYWYQQSLDQGLQFLIQYYNGEERAKGNILERFSAQQFPDLHSELNLSSLELGDSALYFCASSARDSNYNEQFFGPGTRLTVL.

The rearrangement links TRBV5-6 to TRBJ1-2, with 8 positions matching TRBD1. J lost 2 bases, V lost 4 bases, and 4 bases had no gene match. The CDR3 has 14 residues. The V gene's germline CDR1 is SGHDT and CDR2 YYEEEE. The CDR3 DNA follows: TGTGCCAGCAGCCCGGGGACAGGCAACTATGGCTACACCTTC. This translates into CASSPGTGNYGYTF. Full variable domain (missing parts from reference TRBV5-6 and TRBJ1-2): DAGVTQSPTHLIKTRGQQVTLRCSPKSGHDTVSWYQQALGQGPQFIFQYYEEEERQRGNFPDRFSGHQFPNYSSELNVNALLLGDSALYLCASSPGTGNYGYTFGSGTRLTVV.

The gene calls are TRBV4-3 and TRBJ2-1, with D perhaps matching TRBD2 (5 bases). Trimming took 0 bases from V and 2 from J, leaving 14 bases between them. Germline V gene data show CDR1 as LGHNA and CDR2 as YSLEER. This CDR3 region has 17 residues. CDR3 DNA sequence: TGCGCCAGCAGCCAAGAGGTCCCAGCGGAAACCTACAATGAGCAGTTCTTC. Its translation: CASSQEVPAETYNEQFF.

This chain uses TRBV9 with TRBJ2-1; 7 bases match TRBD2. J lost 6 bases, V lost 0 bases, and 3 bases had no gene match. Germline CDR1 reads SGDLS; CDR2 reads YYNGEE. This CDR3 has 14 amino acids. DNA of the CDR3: TGTGCCAGCAGCGTAGGGGCGGGAGCCAATGAGCAGTTCTTC. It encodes CASSVGAGANEQFF.

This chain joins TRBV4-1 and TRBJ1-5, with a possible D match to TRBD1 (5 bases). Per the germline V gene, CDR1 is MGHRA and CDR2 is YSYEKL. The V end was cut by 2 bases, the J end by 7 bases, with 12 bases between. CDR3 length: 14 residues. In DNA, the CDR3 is TGCGCCAGCAGCCAACCTGGGGCCGGGCAGCCCCAGCATTTT. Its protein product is CASSQPGAGQPQHF.

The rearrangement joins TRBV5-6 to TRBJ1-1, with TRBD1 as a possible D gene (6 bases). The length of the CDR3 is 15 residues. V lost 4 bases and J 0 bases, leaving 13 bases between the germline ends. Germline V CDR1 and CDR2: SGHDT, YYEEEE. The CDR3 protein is CASSPGTPMNTEAFF. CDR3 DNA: TGTGCCAGCAGCCCCGGGACACCCATGAACACTGAAGCTTTCTTT. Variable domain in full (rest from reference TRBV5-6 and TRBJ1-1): DAGVTQSPTHLIKTRGQQVTLRCSPKSGHDTVSWYQQALGQGPQFIFQYYEEEERQRGNFPDRFSGHQFPNYSSELNVNALLLGDSALYLCASSPGTPMNTEAFFGQGTRLTVV.

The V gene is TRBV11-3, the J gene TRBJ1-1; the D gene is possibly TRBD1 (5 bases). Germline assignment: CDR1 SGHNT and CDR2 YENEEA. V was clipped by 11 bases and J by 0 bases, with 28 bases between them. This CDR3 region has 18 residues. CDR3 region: CALPPRATRVTVNTEAFF. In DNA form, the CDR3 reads TGTGCCTTACCACCCAGGGCCACCCGGGTAACGGTGAACACTGAAGCTTTCTTT.

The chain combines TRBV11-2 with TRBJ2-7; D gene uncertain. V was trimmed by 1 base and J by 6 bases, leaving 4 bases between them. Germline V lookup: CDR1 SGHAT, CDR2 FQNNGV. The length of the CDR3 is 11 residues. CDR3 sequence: CASSLVIEQYF. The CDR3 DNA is TGTGCCAGCAGCTTAGTTATCGAGCAGTACTTC.

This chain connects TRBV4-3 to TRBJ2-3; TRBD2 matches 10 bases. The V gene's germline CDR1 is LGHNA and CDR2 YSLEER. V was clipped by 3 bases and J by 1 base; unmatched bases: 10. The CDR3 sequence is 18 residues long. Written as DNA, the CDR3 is TGCGCCAGCAGCCAGGAAGGGCTAGCGGGGGATGGCACAGATACGCAGTATTTT. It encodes CASSQEGLAGDGTDTQYF.

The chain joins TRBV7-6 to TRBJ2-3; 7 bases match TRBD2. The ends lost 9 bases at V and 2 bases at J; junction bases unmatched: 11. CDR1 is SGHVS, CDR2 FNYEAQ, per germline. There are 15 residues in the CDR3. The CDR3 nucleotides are TGTGCCAGTTCCGAAGCGGGGCCTTTCACAGATACGCAGTATTTT. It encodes CASSEAGPFTDTQYF.